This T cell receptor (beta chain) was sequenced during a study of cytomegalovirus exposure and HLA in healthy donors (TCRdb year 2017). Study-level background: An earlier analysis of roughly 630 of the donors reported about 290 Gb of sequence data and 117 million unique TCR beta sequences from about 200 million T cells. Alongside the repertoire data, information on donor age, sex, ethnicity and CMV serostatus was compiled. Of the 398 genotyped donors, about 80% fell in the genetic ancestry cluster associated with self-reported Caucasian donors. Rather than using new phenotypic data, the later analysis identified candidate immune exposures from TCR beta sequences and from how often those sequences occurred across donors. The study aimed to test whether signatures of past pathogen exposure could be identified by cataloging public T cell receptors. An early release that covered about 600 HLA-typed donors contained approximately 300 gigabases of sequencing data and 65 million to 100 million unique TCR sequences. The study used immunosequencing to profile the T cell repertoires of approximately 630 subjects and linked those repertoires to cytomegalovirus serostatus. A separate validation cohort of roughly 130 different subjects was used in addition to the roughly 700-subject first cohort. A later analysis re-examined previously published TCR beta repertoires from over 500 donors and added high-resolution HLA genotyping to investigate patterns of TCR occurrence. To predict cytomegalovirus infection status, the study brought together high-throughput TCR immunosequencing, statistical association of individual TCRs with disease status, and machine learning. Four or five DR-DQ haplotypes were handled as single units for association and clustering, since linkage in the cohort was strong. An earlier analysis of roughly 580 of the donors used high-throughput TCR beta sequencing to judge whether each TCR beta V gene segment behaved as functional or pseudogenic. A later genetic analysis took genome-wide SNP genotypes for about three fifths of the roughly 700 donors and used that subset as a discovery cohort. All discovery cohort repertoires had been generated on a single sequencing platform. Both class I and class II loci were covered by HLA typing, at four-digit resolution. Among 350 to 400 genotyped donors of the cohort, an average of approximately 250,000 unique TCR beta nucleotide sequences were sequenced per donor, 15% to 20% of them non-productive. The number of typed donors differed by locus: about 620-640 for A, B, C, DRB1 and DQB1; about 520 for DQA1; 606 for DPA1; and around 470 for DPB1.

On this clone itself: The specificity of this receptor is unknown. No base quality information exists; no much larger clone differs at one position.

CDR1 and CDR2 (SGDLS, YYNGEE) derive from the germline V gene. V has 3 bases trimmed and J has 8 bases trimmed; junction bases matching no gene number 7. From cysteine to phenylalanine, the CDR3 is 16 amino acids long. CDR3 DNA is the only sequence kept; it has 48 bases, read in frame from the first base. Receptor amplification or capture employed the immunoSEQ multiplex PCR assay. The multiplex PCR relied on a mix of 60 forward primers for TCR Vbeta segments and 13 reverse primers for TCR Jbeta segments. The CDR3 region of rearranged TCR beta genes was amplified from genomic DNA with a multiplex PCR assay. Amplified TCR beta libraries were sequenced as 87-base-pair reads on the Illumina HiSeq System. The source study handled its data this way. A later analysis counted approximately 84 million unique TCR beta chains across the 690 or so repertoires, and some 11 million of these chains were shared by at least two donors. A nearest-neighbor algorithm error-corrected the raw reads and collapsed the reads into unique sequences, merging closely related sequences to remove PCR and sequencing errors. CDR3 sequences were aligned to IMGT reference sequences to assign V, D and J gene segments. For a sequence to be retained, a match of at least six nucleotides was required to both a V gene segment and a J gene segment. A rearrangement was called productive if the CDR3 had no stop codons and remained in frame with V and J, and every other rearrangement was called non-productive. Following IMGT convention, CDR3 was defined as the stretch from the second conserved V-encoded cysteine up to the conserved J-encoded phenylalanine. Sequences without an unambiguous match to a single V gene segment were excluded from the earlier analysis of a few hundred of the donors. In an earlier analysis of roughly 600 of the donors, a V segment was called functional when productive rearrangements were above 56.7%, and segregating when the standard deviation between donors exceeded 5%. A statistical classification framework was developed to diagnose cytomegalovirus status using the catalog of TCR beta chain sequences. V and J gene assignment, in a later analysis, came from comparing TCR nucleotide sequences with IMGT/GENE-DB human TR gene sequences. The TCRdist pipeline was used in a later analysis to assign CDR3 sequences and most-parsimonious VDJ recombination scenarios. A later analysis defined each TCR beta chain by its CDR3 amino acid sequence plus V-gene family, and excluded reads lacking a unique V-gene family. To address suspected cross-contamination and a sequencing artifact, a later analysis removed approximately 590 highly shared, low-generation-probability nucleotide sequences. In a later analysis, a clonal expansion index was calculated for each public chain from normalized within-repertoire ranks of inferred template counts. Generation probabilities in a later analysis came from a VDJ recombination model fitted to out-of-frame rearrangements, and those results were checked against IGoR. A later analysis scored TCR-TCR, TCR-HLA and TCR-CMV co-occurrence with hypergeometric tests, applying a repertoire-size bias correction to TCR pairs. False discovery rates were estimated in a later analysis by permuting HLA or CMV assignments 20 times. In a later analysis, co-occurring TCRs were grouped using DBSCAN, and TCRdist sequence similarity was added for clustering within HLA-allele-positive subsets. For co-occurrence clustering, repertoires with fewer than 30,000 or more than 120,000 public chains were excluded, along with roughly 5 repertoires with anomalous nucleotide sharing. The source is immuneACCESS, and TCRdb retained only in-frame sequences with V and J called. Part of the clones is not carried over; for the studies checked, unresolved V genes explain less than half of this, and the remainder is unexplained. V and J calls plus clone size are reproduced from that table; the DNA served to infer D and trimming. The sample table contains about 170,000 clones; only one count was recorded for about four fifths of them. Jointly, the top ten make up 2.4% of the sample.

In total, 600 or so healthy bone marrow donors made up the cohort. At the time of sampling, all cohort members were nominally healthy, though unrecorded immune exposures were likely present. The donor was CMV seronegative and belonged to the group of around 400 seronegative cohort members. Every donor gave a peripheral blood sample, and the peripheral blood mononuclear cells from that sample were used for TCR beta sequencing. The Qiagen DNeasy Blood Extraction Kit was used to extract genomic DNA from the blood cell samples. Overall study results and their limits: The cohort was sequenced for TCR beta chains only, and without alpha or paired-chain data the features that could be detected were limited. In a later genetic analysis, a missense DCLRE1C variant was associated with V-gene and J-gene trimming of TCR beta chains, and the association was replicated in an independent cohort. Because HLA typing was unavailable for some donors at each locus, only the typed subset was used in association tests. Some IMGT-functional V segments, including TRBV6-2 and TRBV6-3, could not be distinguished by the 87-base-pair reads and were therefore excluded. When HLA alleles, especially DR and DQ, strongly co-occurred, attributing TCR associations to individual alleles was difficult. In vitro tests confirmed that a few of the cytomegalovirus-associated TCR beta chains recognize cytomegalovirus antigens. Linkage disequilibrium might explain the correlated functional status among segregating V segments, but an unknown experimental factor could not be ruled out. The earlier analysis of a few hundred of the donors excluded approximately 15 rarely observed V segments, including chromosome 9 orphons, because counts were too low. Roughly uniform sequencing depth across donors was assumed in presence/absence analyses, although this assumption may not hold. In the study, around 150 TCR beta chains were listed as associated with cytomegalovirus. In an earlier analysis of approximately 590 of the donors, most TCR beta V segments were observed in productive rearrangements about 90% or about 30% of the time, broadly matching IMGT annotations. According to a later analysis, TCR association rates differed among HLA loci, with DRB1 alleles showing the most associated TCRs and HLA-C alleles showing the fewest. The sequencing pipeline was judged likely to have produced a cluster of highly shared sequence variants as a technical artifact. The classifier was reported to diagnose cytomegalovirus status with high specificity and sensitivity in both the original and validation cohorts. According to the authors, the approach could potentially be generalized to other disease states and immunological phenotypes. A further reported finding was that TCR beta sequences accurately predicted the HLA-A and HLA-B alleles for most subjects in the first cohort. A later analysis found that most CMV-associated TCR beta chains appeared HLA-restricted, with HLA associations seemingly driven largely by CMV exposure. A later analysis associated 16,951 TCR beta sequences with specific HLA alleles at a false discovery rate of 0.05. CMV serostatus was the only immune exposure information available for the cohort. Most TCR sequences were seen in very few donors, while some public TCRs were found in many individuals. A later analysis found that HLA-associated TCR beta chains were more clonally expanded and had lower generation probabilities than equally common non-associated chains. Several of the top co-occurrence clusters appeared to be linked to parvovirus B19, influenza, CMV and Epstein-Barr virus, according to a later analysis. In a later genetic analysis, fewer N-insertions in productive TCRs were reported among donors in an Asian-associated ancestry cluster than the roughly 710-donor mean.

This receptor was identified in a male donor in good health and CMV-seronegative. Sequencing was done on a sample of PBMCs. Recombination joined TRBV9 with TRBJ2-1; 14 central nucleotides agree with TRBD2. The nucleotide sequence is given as TGTGCCAGCAGCGCCGGGGGACTAGCGGGAGAGTATGAGCAGTTCTTC. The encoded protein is CASSAGGLAGEYEQFF.